This TCR beta chain was observed in a study of post-analysis software for immune sequencing data. Unique molecular identifiers tagged the TCR beta cDNA libraries. One entry per CDR3 protein, called by TCRdb with MiXCR from the PCR reads. The sample lists hundreds of thousands of distinct CDR3 sequences; roughly 47% were seen once. Regarding this clonotype: As yet, its antigen is unknown.

Overall study results and limits: When the samples were clustered directly with F measure, those that had been prepared in the same batch showed strong co-clustering.

Sample: blood. The clonotype originates from a girl between 5 and 17 years old with multiple sclerosis.

The CDR3 here is CATSDYGAGDQPQHF. CDR3 sequence (DNA): TGTGCCACCAGTGATTATGGGGCCGGAGATCAGCCCCAGCATTTT. The chain links TRBV24-1 to TRBJ1-5; maybe TRBD1 (5 bases). This CDR3 comprises 15 residues. Germline assignment: CDR1 KGHDR and CDR2 SFDVKD. V lost 2 bases to trimming and J lost 5 bases, with 12 bases between them.